The 32 T cell receptor beta chains presented below share a single source sample, sequenced in a study of CD8+ T cells in alopecia areata. Documented treatment: oral pan-JAK inhibitor, 5-10 mg twice daily. TCR sequencing used cDNA made by reverse transcription of extracted RNA. TCRdb keeps only in-frame clones here, not all; method: immunoSEQ multiplex PCR. The sample holds about 200,000 clones, more than 30% seen once. The sample was CD4+ T cells sorted from blood, taken at approximately week 30, from a patient treated with tofacitinib. The receptors shown here come from a human donor with alopecia areata.

The J gene is TRBJ1-1, the V gene TRBV2; no clear D. The CDR3 contains 13 residues. Per the germline V gene, CDR1 is SNHLY and CDR2 is FYNNEI. The ends were cut back, 7 bases at V and 1 base at J, with 10 bases in the middle. The CDR3, as DNA: TGTGCCAGCATACCTCCAGAGAACACTGAAGCTTTCTTT. Encoded protein: CASIPPENTEAFF.

V usage is TRBV6-6 and J usage is TRBJ2-7; 7 positions match TRBD1. V lost 6 bases, J lost 1 base, and 6 bases stayed unmatched. The CDR3 covers 14 residues. The germline V gene has CDR1 MNHNY and CDR2 SVGAGI (reference sequence). CDR3 in amino acids: CASRRGQASYEQYF. The CDR3 DNA reads TGTGCCAGCAGGCGCGGACAGGCGTCCTACGAGCAGTACTTC.

V is TRBV9 and J is TRBJ1-1, with D unresolved. The CDR3 consists of 14 residues. Trimming took 4 bases from V and 0 from J, leaving 10 bases between them. CDR1 and CDR2 (germline): SGDLS, YYNGEE. CDR3 amino acids: CASSPGGLNTEAFF. Here the CDR3 DNA reads TGTGCCAGCAGCCCCGGCGGCCTGAACACTGAAGCTTTCTTT.

This clone has a handful of counts. The gene calls are TRBV29-1 and TRBJ1-2, with 7 bases that match TRBD1. V trimming: 5 bases; J trimming: 2 bases; junction bases outside the gene matches: 2. Germline CDR1 and CDR2: SQVTM and ANQGSEA. This CDR3 contains 12 residues. DNA for the CDR3: TGCAGCGTTTCGGACAGGAACTATGGCTACACCTTC. Translation gives CSVSDRNYGYTF.

This clone was picked up many times. The genes are TRBV2 and TRBJ2-2, with 7 bases aligning to TRBD1. Germline V gene data show CDR1 as SNHLY and CDR2 as FYNNEI. V shed 6 bases and J 1 base; nucleotides not matched to a gene: 5. The CDR3 length is 15 residues. The CDR3 is CASSETGMNTGELFF. Here the CDR3 DNA reads TGTGCCAGCAGCGAGACAGGGATGAACACCGGGGAGCTGTTTTTT.

The genes are TRBV4-2 and TRBJ2-3; 11 bases are a match to TRBD2. CDR3 length: 18 residues. V gave up 2 bases and J gave up 1 base; unmatched junction bases: 8. In germline, CDR1 is LGHNA, CDR2 YNFKEQ. The CDR3 region is CASSQKITSGGGTDTQYF. The CDR3 DNA follows: TGTGCCAGCAGCCAAAAAATAACTAGCGGGGGTGGCACAGATACGCAGTATTTT.

This chain links TRBV19 with TRBJ1-5; 9 bases fit TRBD1. In germline, CDR1 is LNHDA, CDR2 SQIVND (reference sequence). Unmatched junction bases numbered 10, after V lost 9 bases and J lost 7 bases. This CDR3 contains 14 residues. CDR3 DNA sequence: TGTGCCAGCAACCTCGGGACAGGGTGGCAGCCCCAGCATTTT. As protein: CASNLGTGWQPQHF.

The chain is built from TRBV10-3 and TRBJ2-7; 7 bases align to TRBD2. This CDR3 comprises 13 residues. CDR1 ENHRY and CDR2 SYGVKD come from the germline V gene. Trimming cost V 7 bases and J 4 bases; bases outside gene matches: 7. The CDR3 coding sequence is TGTGCCATCATGGGGAGGGACGGATACGAGCAGTACTTC. Amino acids: CAIMGRDGYEQYF.

This clone was detected a few times. The chain combines TRBV5-1 with TRBJ2-1; no reliable D call. V dropped 1 base and J dropped 4 bases, with 9 bases sitting between them. Germline values: CDR1 SGHRS, CDR2 YFSETQ. The CDR3 loop spans 14 amino acids. CDR3 amino acids: CASSLSPDYNEQFF. The CDR3 DNA follows: TGCGCCAGCAGCTTGTCTCCAGATTACAATGAGCAGTTCTTC.

This clone occurred a few times. The chain carries TRBV29-1 and TRBJ1-5, with D hard to call. CDR3 length: 12 amino acids. Looked up from germline, CDR1 is SQVTM and CDR2 is ANQGSEA. Trimming removed 4 bases at V and 7 bases at J, with 11 bases between. CDR3 loop: CSVGEVGQPQHF. The CDR3 DNA reads as TGCAGCGTTGGGGAGGTGGGGCAGCCCCAGCATTTT. The entire variable domain, with the rest obtained from reference TRBV29-1 and TRBJ1-5, is as follows: SAVISQKPSRDICQRGTSLTIQCQVDSQVTMMFWYRQQPGQSLTLIATANQGSEATYESGFVIDKFPISRPNLTFSTLTVSNMSPEDSSIYLCSVGEVGQPQHFGDGTRLSIL.

This clone was seen more than once but under ten times. The V gene is TRBV29-1, the J gene TRBJ2-3; D unresolved. The CDR3 is made up of 15 amino acids. The germline CDR1 and CDR2 sequences are SQVTM and ANQGSEA. Trimming took 2 bases from V and 0 from J, leaving 12 bases between them. Here the CDR3 DNA reads TGCAGCGTTGAAAGGCCCGTCCCTAGCACAGATACGCAGTATTTT. This gives the protein CSVERPVPSTDTQYF.

In its sample, this clone was seen a few times. This chain joins TRBV5-1 and TRBJ2-1; 8 bases map to TRBD2. This CDR3 has 16 amino acids. V shed 0 bases and J 0 bases; nucleotides not matched to a gene: 2. Looked up from germline, CDR1 is SGHRS and CDR2 is YFSETQ. In DNA form, the CDR3 reads TGCGCCAGCAGCTTGGTCAGCGGGGGCTCCTACAATGAGCAGTTCTTC. Translated: CASSLVSGGSYNEQFF.

This chain joins TRBV27 and TRBJ1-2; 8 positions match TRBD1. This CDR3 region has 12 residues. Trimming took 8 bases from V and 5 from J; bases not matched to a gene: 4. CDR1 MNHEY and CDR2 SMNVEV come from the germline V gene (reference sequence). The CDR3 region has the DNA TGTGCCAGCGGGACAGGAGTTTATGGCTACACCTTC. Its translation: CASGTGVYGYTF.

The genes are TRBV7-2 and TRBJ2-6; the match to TRBD1 covers 8 bases. V lost 2 bases, J lost 0 bases, and 3 bases stayed unmatched. This CDR3 is built from 17 residues. Germline lookup yields CDR1 SGHTA and CDR2 FQGNSA. Written as DNA, the CDR3 is TGTGCCAGCAGCTTACAGGGGGCCTACTCTGGGGCCAACGTCCTGACTTTC. This gives the protein CASSLQGAYSGANVLTF.

The chain employs TRBV5-6 and TRBJ2-3; tentatively, D is TRBD1 or TRBD2 (5 bases each). CDR1 is SGHDT, CDR2 YYEEEE, per germline. The CDR3 sequence is 14 residues long. The V and J ends lost 7 bases and 4 bases respectively, with 16 bases between them. The CDR3 nucleotides read TGTGCCAGCGGGACCCTCTCCGGTGCAGATACGCAGTATTTT. Encoded protein: CASGTLSGADTQYF.

This chain joins TRBV27 and TRBJ1-4, with no clear D. V dropped 3 bases and J dropped 7 bases, with 12 bases sitting between them. Germline V gene data show CDR1 as MNHEY and CDR2 as SMNVEV (reference sequence). The CDR3 sequence is 14 residues long. The CDR3 spells CASSFRRAGEKLFF. The CDR3 DNA reads TGTGCCAGCAGTTTTCGGCGTGCAGGTGAAAAACTGTTTTTT.

This rearrangement joins TRBV30 to TRBJ1-1, with a tentative D call TRBD1 (5 bases). The CDR3 has 13 residues. CDR1 is GTSNPN, CDR2 SVGIG, per germline (reference sequence). The V and J ends lost 8 bases and 4 bases respectively, with 17 bases between them. The CDR3 DNA reads as TGTGCCCTAGACTCAAACGGGGGCACTGAAGCTTTCTTT. Translated: CALDSNGGTEAFF.

The chain combines TRBV27 with TRBJ2-6; 11 bases align to TRBD1. In germline, CDR1 is MNHEY, CDR2 SMNVEV (reference sequence). This CDR3 spans 16 amino acids. J gave up 13 bases and V 4 bases, and 12 bases lay outside the gene matches. CDR3 region: CASSSLRTGGGRVLTF. The CDR3 nucleotides are TGTGCCAGCAGTTCCCTTCGGACAGGGGGCGGTCGGGTCCTGACTTTC.

This clone was detected only a few times. V and J are TRBV19 and TRBJ2-1; 9 bases fit TRBD2. J was trimmed by 2 bases and V by 5 bases; bases with no gene match: 4. The CDR3 extends over 15 amino acids. Germline V gene sequence: CDR1 LNHDA, CDR2 SQIVND (reference sequence). The CDR3 DNA follows: TGTGCCAGTAGTCTCCGCGGGGGGGCCTACAATGAGCAGTTCTTC. It translates to CASSLRGGAYNEQFF.

The sample holds a few counts of this clone. Other DNA sequences within the sample encode an identical CDR3. V and J are TRBV29-1 and TRBJ1-5, with 7 bases identical to TRBD1. J gave up 2 bases and V 6 bases, and 4 bases lay outside the gene matches. The CDR3 runs 13 residues. Germline CDR1 reads SQVTM; CDR2 reads ANQGSEA. CDR3 in amino acids: CSVSRGGNQPQHF. The CDR3 DNA sequence: TGCAGCGTATCCAGGGGGGGCAATCAGCCCCAGCATTTT.

The chain is built from TRBV30 and TRBJ2-4; TRBD2 agrees at 8 bases. The CDR3 is made up of 16 amino acids. From germline, CDR1 is GTSNPN and CDR2 SVGIG (reference sequence). V was pared by 2 bases and J by 4 bases, with 10 bases of the junction left unmatched. The CDR3, as DNA: TGTGCCTGGAGTCCACGTGGGATAGCGGGAAAAAACATTCAGTACTTC. Translated: CAWSPRGIAGKNIQYF.

This clone was detected a few times. The rearrangement joins TRBV18 to TRBJ2-2; D unclear. V was clipped by 0 bases and J by 1 base, with 9 bases between them. The germline gives CDR1 KGHSH, CDR2 LQKENI. The CDR3 covers 16 residues. Here the CDR3 reads CASSPPLRKNTGELFF. CDR3 coding DNA: TGTGCCAGCTCACCACCTCTGCGAAAGAACACCGGGGAGCTGTTTTTT.

J is TRBJ2-1 and V is TRBV5-1; the match to TRBD2 covers 12 bases. The CDR3 contains 17 residues. Germline V CDR1 and CDR2: SGHRS, YFSETQ. V shed 0 bases, J shed 5 bases, and the junction held 6 bases outside the gene matches. The CDR3 bases are TGCGCCAGCAGCTTGGGACTAGCGGGAGTTTCCCACAATGAGCAGTTCTTC. Translated: CASSLGLAGVSHNEQFF. The full variable domain, rest sourced from reference TRBV5-1 and TRBJ2-1, is KAGVTQTPRYLIKTRGQQVTLSCSPISGHRSVSWYQQTPGQGLQFLFEYFSETQRNKGNFPGRFSGRQFSNSRSEMNVSTLELGDSALYLCASSLGLAGVSHNEQFFGPGTRLTVL.

This clone was observed a handful of times. Within the sample, other DNA sequences also encode this same CDR3. The V gene is TRBV5-1, the J gene TRBJ2-7, with 8 bases identical to TRBD2. Germline CDR1 and CDR2: SGHRS and YFSETQ. The CDR3 is made up of 15 amino acids. After removal of 0 bases from V and 0 bases from J, the junction contained 2 bases not matched to a gene. The CDR3 is CASSLVAGSSYEQYF. The DNA of the CDR3 is TGCGCCAGCAGCTTGGTAGCGGGGAGCTCCTACGAGCAGTACTTC.

This chain joins TRBV7-9 and TRBJ1-3; 10 bases agree with TRBD1. There are 14 residues in the CDR3. The V and J ends lost 6 bases and 3 bases, in that order; junction bases with no gene match: 2. The germline V gene has CDR1 SEHNR and CDR2 FQNEAQ (reference sequence). The CDR3 loop is CASRGQGYGNTIYF. The CDR3 DNA sequence: TGTGCCAGCAGGGGACAGGGGTATGGAAACACCATATATTTT.

The CDR3 protein is CASRQGSNQPQHF. The CDR3 bases are TGTGCCAGCAGACAGGGGAGTAATCAGCCCCAGCATTTT. This sequence joins TRBV6-1 and TRBJ1-5; 7 bases are shared with TRBD1. CDR1 MNHNS and CDR2 SASEGT come from the germline V gene. With V trimmed by 6 bases and J by 4 bases, 3 bases remained unmatched. CDR3 length: 13 residues.

Ten or more counts support this clone. The V call is TRBV23-1, the J call TRBJ2-1, with D maybe TRBD2 (5 bases). TRBV23-1 is treated as an ORF (open reading frame) with a function not yet certain. V was shortened by 3 bases and J by 4 bases, with 19 bases between the two germline ends. The CDR3 extends over 17 amino acids. For the CDR3, the DNA is TGCGCCAGCAGTCATTCCTCCAGACGGGGTGGATACAATGAGCAGTTCTTC. This translates into CASSHSSRRGGYNEQFF.

The gene calls are TRBV19 and TRBJ2-7; no reliable D call. The CDR3 runs to 11 residues. The V and J ends lost 9 bases and 7 bases respectively, with 13 bases between them. Per the germline V gene, CDR1 is LNHDA and CDR2 is SQIVND (reference sequence). CDR3 amino acids: CASGQTGEQYF. The CDR3 region has the DNA TGTGCCAGCGGGCAAACTGGGGAGCAGTACTTC.

This chain joins TRBV30 and TRBJ1-5, with 7 bases that match TRBD1. The CDR3 contains 13 residues. The V gene's germline CDR1 is GTSNPN and CDR2 SVGIG (reference sequence). V was pared by 3 bases and J by 4 bases, with 3 bases of the junction left unmatched. CDR3 loop: CAWSKQGNQPQHF. CDR3 nucleotides: TGTGCCTGGAGCAAACAGGGGAATCAGCCCCAGCATTTT.

This chain uses TRBV7-2 with TRBJ1-6; D not resolved. Germline CDR1 and CDR2: SGHTA and FQGNSA. This CDR3 contains 14 residues. Trimming pared 2 bases from V and 10 bases from J, leaving 12 bases between. CDR3 loop: CASSLTQFPSPLHF. As DNA, the CDR3 is TGTGCCAGCAGCTTAACGCAGTTTCCCTCACCCCTCCACTTT. The entire variable domain, with the rest obtained from reference TRBV7-2 and TRBJ1-6, is as follows: GAGVSQSPSNKVTEKGKDVELRCDPISGHTALYWYRQSLGQGLEFLIYFQGNSAPDKSGLPSDRFSAERTGGSVSTLTIQRTQQEDSAVYLCASSLTQFPSPLHFGNGTRLTVT.

This chain links TRBV25-1 with TRBJ2-7; 8 bases are a match to TRBD1. The CDR3 loop spans 14 amino acids. Trimming cost V 4 bases and J 5 bases; bases outside gene matches: 7. Germline V gene lookup returns CDR1 MGHDK and CDR2 SYGVNS. The CDR3 bases are TGTGCCAGCAGTGCCCAGGGGGCTTCCAACGAGCAGTACTTC. It encodes CASSAQGASNEQYF.

Only one count was recorded for this clone. This chain connects TRBV27 to TRBJ1-5; 7 nucleotides align to TRBD1. The CDR3 has 13 residues. The junction had 5 bases not matched to a gene; V was cut back by 6 bases and J by 6 bases. Germline V CDR1 and CDR2: MNHEY, SMNVEV (reference sequence). CDR3 region: CASSPDRAQPQHF. In DNA, the CDR3 is TGTGCCAGCAGCCCAGACAGGGCTCAGCCCCAGCATTTT.